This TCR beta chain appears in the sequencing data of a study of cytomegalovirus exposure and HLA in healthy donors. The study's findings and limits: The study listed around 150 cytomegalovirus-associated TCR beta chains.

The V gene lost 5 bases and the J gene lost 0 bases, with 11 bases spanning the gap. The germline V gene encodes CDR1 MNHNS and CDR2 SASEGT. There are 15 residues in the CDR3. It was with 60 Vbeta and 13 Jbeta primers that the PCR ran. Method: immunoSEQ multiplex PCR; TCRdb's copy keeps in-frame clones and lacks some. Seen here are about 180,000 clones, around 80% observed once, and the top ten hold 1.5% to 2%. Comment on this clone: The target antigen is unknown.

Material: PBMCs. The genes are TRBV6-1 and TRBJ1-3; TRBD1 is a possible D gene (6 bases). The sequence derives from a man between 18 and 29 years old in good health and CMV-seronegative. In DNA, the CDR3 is TGTGCCAGCAGTAGACAGGCGTCCTCTGGAAACACCATATATTTT. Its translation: CASSRQASSGNTIYF.